This T cell receptor (beta chain) came from a study of blood T cell repertoires in COVID-19. Study information: Material from acute and convalescent COVID-19 was sourced from the United States, Italy and Spain. Sample material is recorded as cDNA or gDNA derived from T cells, B-cell-depleted T cells, or PBMCs.

Under the authors' procedure: The authors estimated nucleated cell counts from reference gene primer amplification. Sequencing was performed with immunoSEQ multiplex PCR; in TCRdb, only in-frame clones are kept and a portion is missing. V and J calls and clone size come straight from that table; D and trimming were deduced from the DNA. The repertoire has 120,000 or so clones, 88% of them found once; the top ten carry 1.5% to 1.9%. CDR1 is SQVTM and CDR2 is ANQGSEA in the germline V gene. The CDR3 is 15 amino acids. The V and J ends lost 4 bases and 4 bases respectively, with 16 bases between them. The chain is built from TRBV29-1 and TRBJ1-4; D possibly corresponds to TRBD1 (5 bases). The sample comprised peripheral blood. This receptor was obtained from a human donor in a cohort sampled during active COVID-19. CDR3 DNA sequence: TGCAGCGTTGCCGCAGGGTTGGGCCTTAATGAAAAACTGTTTTTT. Its translation is CSVAAGLGLNEKLFF.